A single sample gave rise to the 27 T cell receptor beta chains below, sequenced in a study of beta chain features in type 1 diabetes. Expressed TCRB transcripts were sequenced because the entire RNA isolate underwent reverse transcription. The data were produced by immunoSEQ multiplex PCR, yet TCRdb's version contains in-frame clones alone and is incomplete. The repertoire has hundreds of thousands of clones, roughly 13% of them found once; the top ten carry about 0.04%. The sample consisted of naive CD4+ T cells from blood. All receptors come from a man under 40 in good health.

V and J are TRBV11-3 and TRBJ1-2; D perhaps matches TRBD1 (5 bases). The CDR3 consists of 14 residues. The germline V gene encodes CDR1 SGHNT and CDR2 YENEEA. V lost 5 bases and J 4 bases, leaving 14 bases between the germline ends. The CDR3 reads CASSRAGVLYGYTF. The CDR3 DNA follows: TGTGCCAGCAGCCGTGCGGGGGTGCTCTATGGCTACACCTTC.

A few counts support this clone. The V gene is TRBV7-9, the J gene TRBJ2-7; D possibly corresponds to TRBD1 (6 bases). V lost 2 bases and J lost 0, with 8 bases in between. The CDR3 sequence is 14 residues long. CDR1 SEHNR and CDR2 FQNEAQ come from the germline V gene (reference sequence). As DNA, the CDR3 is TGTGCCAGCAGCTTACCGGGACACTCCTACGAGCAGTACTTC. It codes for CASSLPGHSYEQYF.

This clone occurred a few times. This chain uses TRBV7-2 with TRBJ2-5; D gene uncertain. V shed 4 bases and J shed 5 bases, with 11 bases lying between them. In germline, CDR1 is SGHTA, CDR2 FQGNSA. CDR3 length: 13 amino acids. The CDR3 DNA sequence: TGTGCCAGCAGCTATCTAACAGCTGAGACCCAGTACTTC. The encoded protein is CASSYLTAETQYF. Supplemented by reference TRBV7-2 and TRBJ2-5, the full variable domain reads GAGVSQSPSNKVTEKGKDVELRCDPISGHTALYWYRQSLGQGLEFLIYFQGNSAPDKSGLPSDRFSAERTGGSVSTLTIQRTQQEDSAVYLCASSYLTAETQYFGPGTRLLVL.

This chain links TRBV14 with TRBJ2-5, with no clear D. The germline CDR1 and CDR2 sequences are SGHDN and FVKESK. V shed 4 bases and J shed 3 bases, with 6 bases lying between them. CDR3 size: 12 residues. CDR3 bases: TGTGCCAGCAGCCGACTCAAAGAGACCCAGTACTTC. It encodes CASSRLKETQYF.

The rearrangement joins TRBV9 to TRBJ2-2; 8 bases line up with TRBD1. This CDR3 comprises 15 residues. The V segment lost 2 bases and the J segment 3 bases; nucleotides outside the gene matches: 3. CDR1 and CDR2 (germline): SGDLS, YYNGEE. CDR3 sequence reads: CASSVGQVYTGELFF. CDR3 bases: TGTGCCAGCAGCGTGGGACAGGTTTACACCGGGGAGCTGTTTTTT. The whole variable domain, remainder taken from reference TRBV9 and TRBJ2-2, is DSGVTQTPKHLITATGQRVTLRCSPRSGDLSVYWYQQSLDQGLQFLIQYYNGEERAKGNILERFSAQQFPDLHSELNLSSLELGDSALYFCASSVGQVYTGELFFGEGSRLTVL.

This clone was detected a few times. V usage is TRBV18 and J usage is TRBJ2-3, with a possible D match to TRBD2 (5 bases). Trimming stripped 0 bases from V and 5 bases from J, with 6 bases between. The CDR3 consists of 13 residues. The germline CDR1 and CDR2 sequences are KGHSH and LQKENI. In DNA, the CDR3 is TGTGCCAGCTCACCACCTAGCGTAGATACGCAGTATTTT. It is translated as CASSPPSVDTQYF.

The chain couples TRBV25-1 to TRBJ2-3; D is tentatively TRBD1 or TRBD2 (6 bases each). The CDR3 runs to 13 residues. V was pared by 4 bases and J by 6 bases, with 11 bases between. Germline V gives CDR1 MGHDK, CDR2 SYGVNS. The CDR3, as DNA: TGTGCCAGCAGTGTGCCGGGGGCGGATACGCAGTATTTT. This translates into CASSVPGADTQYF.

The V and J genes are TRBV14 and TRBJ1-1, with unresolved D. Per germline, CDR1 SGHDN and CDR2 FVKESK. The CDR3 extends over 15 amino acids. The germline V and J ends were trimmed by 4 bases and 0 bases, with 12 bases remaining between them. The CDR3 region has the DNA TGTGCCAGCAGCCCGCGGTTAGCAGTGAACACTGAAGCTTTCTTT. Amino acid sequence: CASSPRLAVNTEAFF.

This sequence joins TRBV7-2 and TRBJ2-1; D is uncertain. V was cut by 6 bases and J by 3 bases, with 6 bases left in between. CDR1 is SGHTA, CDR2 FQGNSA, per germline. This CDR3 has 12 residues. For the CDR3, the DNA is TGTGCCAGCAGGTCGGGCTACAATGAGCAGTTCTTC. This translates into CASRSGYNEQFF. Full variable domain (remainder filled in from reference TRBV7-2 and TRBJ2-1): GAGVSQSPSNKVTEKGKDVELRCDPISGHTALYWYRQSLGQGLEFLIYFQGNSAPDKSGLPSDRFSAERTGGSVSTLTIQRTQQEDSAVYLCASRSGYNEQFFGPGTRLTVL.

V is TRBV7-2 and J is TRBJ2-3; 9 bases fit TRBD1. Trimming cost V 5 bases and J 3 bases; bases outside gene matches: 3. From germline, CDR1 is SGHTA and CDR2 FQGNSA. This CDR3 has 14 amino acids. CDR3 coding DNA: TGTGCCAGCAGCCGGGACAGGGAAACAGATACGCAGTATTTT. Encoded protein: CASSRDRETDTQYF.

This clone was recorded a few times. This rearrangement joins TRBV7-9 to TRBJ1-5; no firm D call. Per the germline V gene, CDR1 is SEHNR and CDR2 is FQNEAQ (reference sequence). The CDR3 has 13 amino acids. V was pared by 0 bases and J by 3 bases, with 3 bases between. CDR3 sequence (DNA): TGTGCCAGCAGCTTAGCAGCCAATCAGCCCCAGCATTTT. As protein: CASSLAANQPQHF.

This chain uses TRBV29-1 with TRBJ1-2; 9 bases align to TRBD1. CDR1 and CDR2 (germline): SQVTM, ANQGSEA. The CDR3 sequence is 14 residues long. J was trimmed by 6 bases and V by 6 bases; bases with no gene match: 11. In DNA, the CDR3 is TGCAGCGTGTCCCCAGGGACAGGGTCGAATGGCTACACCTTC. Translation gives CSVSPGTGSNGYTF.

This clone was observed a handful of times. Here the CDR3 DNA reads TGTGCCAGCTCACCCATTCTCAGTTACGAGCAGTACTTC. Residues: CASSPILSYEQYF. The chain links TRBV18 to TRBJ2-7, with D uncertain. The CDR3 contains 13 residues. V lost 3 bases and J lost 4, with 10 bases in between. Germline-derived CDR1 and CDR2 are KGHSH and LQKENI.

This clone was found a few times. This sequence may be a read error, since a much larger clone differs from it by one base. V usage is TRBV6-6 and J usage is TRBJ2-5; D is unclear. This CDR3 contains 11 residues. Trimming shortened V by 5 bases and J by 2 bases, and 3 bases separated the two germline ends. Per the germline V gene, CDR1 is MNHNY and CDR2 is SVGAGI (reference sequence). The CDR3 protein is CASSRQETQYF. CDR3 nucleotide sequence: TGTGCCAGCAGTCGACAAGAGACCCAGTACTTC.

This clone has more than one count but fewer than ten. This chain connects TRBV30 to TRBJ1-2; D is ambiguous. V gave up 0 bases and J gave up 1 base, with 6 bases separating them. The CDR3 loop spans 13 amino acids. Germline V gives CDR1 GTSNPN, CDR2 SVGIG (reference sequence). The CDR3 sequence: CAWSVQSNYGYTF. The CDR3 DNA reads as TGTGCCTGGAGTGTACAAAGTAACTATGGCTACACCTTC.

This clone has a handful of counts. CDR3 sequence: CAWSFRDSLGYTF. CDR3 bases: TGTGCCTGGAGTTTTAGGGACTCCTTGGGCTACACCTTC. The chain has TRBV30 and TRBJ1-2; tentative D call: TRBD1 (5 bases). This CDR3 has 13 residues. From germline, CDR1 is GTSNPN and CDR2 SVGIG (reference sequence). V was shortened by 2 bases and J by 8 bases, with 15 bases between the two germline ends.

This clone was counted between two and nine times. The genes are TRBV7-2 and TRBJ2-5, with unresolved D. The CDR3 covers 11 residues. With 5 bases removed from V and 7 bases from J, the gap between germline ends came to 8 bases. The germline V gene encodes CDR1 SGHTA and CDR2 FQGNSA. The DNA of the CDR3 is TGTGCCAGCAGCCACAGTGGGACCCAGTACTTC. Its translation: CASSHSGTQYF.

The chain carries TRBV21-1 and TRBJ1-1. TRBV21-1 is a recognized pseudogene. CDR3 length: 14 amino acids. Written as DNA, the CDR3 is TGTGCCAGCAGCCGGGACGCCTACCGTCGTGAAGCTTTCTTT. This sequence encodes CASSRDAYRREAFF.

This clone was detected many times. The V gene is TRBV9, the J gene TRBJ2-3; D not certain. CDR1 SGDLS and CDR2 YYNGEE come from the germline V gene. Trimming cost V 0 bases and J 4 bases, with 3 bases left between them. The CDR3 loop spans 12 amino acids. The CDR3 region has the DNA TGTGCCAGCAGCGTAGGCCCAGATACGCAGTATTTT. Translated, it gives CASSVGPDTQYF.

This clone has only a few counts. The chain couples TRBV5-1 to TRBJ2-5, with a weak D call TRBD1 (5 bases). This CDR3 has 14 residues. V lost 1 base and J lost 1, with 8 bases in between. The germline CDR1 and CDR2 sequences are SGHRS and YFSETQ. The CDR3 here is CASSLHGAQETQYF. CDR3 coding DNA: TGCGCCAGCAGCTTGCATGGGGCCCAAGAGACCCAGTACTTC.

The chain uses TRBV29-1 and TRBJ2-7; 12 positions match TRBD2. CDR1 and CDR2 (germline): SQVTM, ANQGSEA. The CDR3 is 15 amino acids. J lost 3 bases, V lost 4 bases, and 7 bases had no gene match. DNA of the CDR3: TGCAGCGTTGCCGACCTAGCGGGGGGGTACTACGAGCAGTACTTC. This encodes CSVADLAGGYYEQYF.

The chain joins TRBV19 to TRBJ2-7; perhaps D is TRBD1 or TRBD2 (5 bases each). V lost 9 bases and J lost 2, with 14 bases in between. CDR3 length: 13 residues. Germline CDR1 is LNHDA and CDR2 is SQIVND (reference sequence). The CDR3: CASTRDGTYEQYF. CDR3 DNA sequence: TGTGCCAGCACGAGGGACGGAACCTACGAGCAGTACTTC.

J is TRBJ2-6 and V is TRBV29-1, with D perhaps being TRBD1 or TRBD2 (5 bases each). Germline assignment: CDR1 SQVTM and CDR2 ANQGSEA. This CDR3 comprises 14 residues. Trimming cost V 5 bases and J 2 bases, with 10 bases left between them. CDR3 protein: CSVSGTPGANVLTF. CDR3 DNA: TGCAGCGTTTCGGGGACCCCTGGGGCCAACGTCCTGACTTTC.

This chain links TRBV15 with TRBJ1-1; D not certain. The CDR3 length is 13 residues. Trimming removed 3 bases from V and 4 bases from J, with 9 bases in between. The germline V gene has CDR1 LNHNV and CDR2 YYDKDF (reference sequence). The CDR3 region has the DNA TGTGCCACCAGCAGTTTTGGTCCCACTGAAGCTTTCTTT. Translating gives CATSSFGPTEAFF.

This clone has just a few counts. The chain has TRBV6-1 and TRBJ1-5; 12 nucleotides match TRBD1. This CDR3 comprises 15 residues. The junction had 3 bases not matched to a gene; V was cut back by 6 bases and J by 3 bases. The germline V gene encodes CDR1 MNHNS and CDR2 SASEGT. CDR3 nucleotide sequence: TGTGCCAGCAGGGGACAGGGGGCCAACAATCAGCCCCAGCATTTT. The encoded protein is CASRGQGANNQPQHF.

This clone came up a few times. V is TRBV6-5 and J is TRBJ2-7; weak D call: TRBD1 (5 bases). Between the trimmed V and J ends, which lost 5 bases and 3 bases, there was a span of 11 bases. From germline, CDR1 is MNHEY and CDR2 SVGAGI. The CDR3 spans 13 residues. CDR3 amino acids: CASSRGKGYEQYV. In nucleotides, the CDR3 is TGTGCCAGCAGTAGGGGAAAGGGCTACGAGCAGTACGTC.

The chain recombines TRBV14 with TRBJ1-6; unclear D gene. Germline CDR1 reads SGHDN; CDR2 reads FVKESK. Trimming shortened V by 0 bases and J by 2 bases, and 11 bases separated the two germline ends. The CDR3 has 17 amino acids. This CDR3 reads CASSQDTASPYNSPLHF. CDR3 nucleotide sequence: TGTGCCAGCAGCCAAGATACCGCGTCGCCCTATAATTCACCCCTCCACTTT.